The 17 T cell receptor beta chains below were found in one sample sequenced in a study of blood T cell repertoires in COVID-19. Sequencing was performed with immunoSEQ multiplex PCR; in TCRdb, only in-frame clones are kept and a portion is missing. The sample includes some 85,000 clones, 65% to 80% seen only once; the top ten take under 55%. The sequencing sample was made of peripheral blood. The origin of the receptors is a human donor in a cohort sampled during active COVID-19.

The gene calls are TRBV27 and TRBJ1-2; 10 positions match TRBD1. The CDR3 length is 14 residues. V trimming: 5 bases; J trimming: 8 bases; junction bases outside the gene matches: 8. The germline V gene has CDR1 MNHEY and CDR2 SMNVEV (reference sequence). CDR3 protein: CASSPRQGALGYTF. In DNA, the CDR3 is TGTGCCAGCAGTCCACGACAGGGGGCTTTAGGCTACACCTTC.

The chain is built from TRBV5-3 and TRBJ2-7; 13 bases agree with TRBD2. TRBV5-3 is an ORF for which the function is uncertain. V was pared by 4 bases and J by 3 bases, with 7 bases of the junction left unmatched. The CDR3 spans 16 residues. The chain's CDR3 is CARSGTSGKTSYEQYF. CDR3 nucleotides: TGTGCCAGAAGCGGGACTAGCGGGAAGACAAGCTACGAGCAGTACTTC.

This sequence joins TRBV20-1 and TRBJ2-1; D is perhaps TRBD2 (5 bases). Germline V gene sequence: CDR1 DFQATT, CDR2 SNEGSKA (reference sequence). The CDR3 runs to 13 residues. Trimming took off 3 bases at V and 5 bases at J, with 11 bases between the two ends. Here the CDR3 reads CSASKGANNEQFF. The CDR3 DNA reads TGCAGTGCTAGTAAGGGAGCTAACAATGAGCAGTTCTTC.

The genes are TRBV7-2 and TRBJ2-7; 7 nucleotides agree with TRBD1. There are 15 residues in the CDR3. V was clipped by 2 bases and J by 0 bases; unmatched bases: 4. Per the germline V gene, CDR1 is SGHTA and CDR2 is FQGNSA. This CDR3 is CASSLTGTVSYEQYF. Here the CDR3 DNA reads TGTGCCAGCAGCTTAACCGGGACAGTCTCCTACGAGCAGTACTTC.

The V call is TRBV6-6, the J call TRBJ2-1; TRBD1 agrees at 11 bases. Germline values: CDR1 MNHNY, CDR2 SVGAGI (reference sequence). This CDR3 has 15 residues. Trimming took 6 bases from V and 7 from J; bases not matched to a gene: 8. Here the CDR3 reads CASSRTGTGGNEQFF. The CDR3, as DNA: TGTGCCAGCAGCAGAACCGGGACAGGGGGTAATGAGCAGTTCTTC.

V and J are TRBV2 and TRBJ1-3; a possible D gene is TRBD1 (5 bases). Trimming took 5 bases from V and 4 from J, leaving 12 bases between them. The CDR3 extends over 14 amino acids. The germline V gene has CDR1 SNHLY and CDR2 FYNNEI. This CDR3 is CASSYQGGGNTIYF. CDR3 coding DNA: TGTGCCAGCAGTTACCAGGGTGGAGGAAACACCATATATTTT.

V gene TRBV4-3 combines with J gene TRBJ1-2, with D perhaps TRBD1 (5 bases). This CDR3 has 14 amino acids. Germline V lookup: CDR1 LGHNA, CDR2 YSLEER. Trimming took off 0 bases at V and 6 bases at J, with 11 bases between the two ends. CDR3: CASSQDRTTDGYTF. The CDR3 DNA sequence: TGCGCCAGCAGCCAAGATAGGACAACCGATGGCTACACCTTC.

V and J are TRBV7-8 and TRBJ1-2; D gene ambiguous. In germline, CDR1 is SGHVS, CDR2 FQNEAQ. V was trimmed by 5 bases and J by 7 bases, leaving 11 bases between them. This CDR3 region has 12 residues. The CDR3 region is CASSPVASGYTF. The CDR3 bases are TGTGCCAGCAGCCCGGTTGCTAGTGGCTACACCTTC.

The V and J genes are TRBV5-1 and TRBJ2-1, with 9 nucleotides matching TRBD1. The V gene's germline CDR1 is SGHRS and CDR2 YFSETQ. The trim removed 3 bases at V and 2 bases at J, leaving 3 bases unmatched. The CDR3 consists of 15 residues. CDR3 DNA: TGCGCCAGCAGCTGGACAGGGGAAACCTACAATGAGCAGTTCTTC. Translated, it gives CASSWTGETYNEQFF.

J is TRBJ2-3 and V is TRBV6-2 or TRBV6-3, with D possibly matching TRBD2 (5 bases). Germline lookup yields CDR1 MNHEY and CDR2 SVGEGT. The CDR3 covers 15 residues. The germline V and J ends were trimmed by 5 bases and 4 bases, with 16 bases remaining between them. CDR3 sequence (DNA): TGTGCCAGCAGTCCCCAACCGCTCGGGGCAGATACGCAGTATTTT. This translates into CASSPQPLGADTQYF.

The chain carries TRBV2 and TRBJ1-3; TRBD1 is a possible D gene (5 bases). Germline values: CDR1 SNHLY, CDR2 FYNNEI. This CDR3 spans 18 amino acids. The V gene lost 6 bases and the J gene lost 0 bases, with 21 bases spanning the gap. DNA for the CDR3: TGTGCCAGCAGGCGCCCGCGGGACGGCCGAACCTCTGGAAACACCATATATTTT. This encodes CASRRPRDGRTSGNTIYF.

This chain links TRBV28 with TRBJ1-2; 7 positions match TRBD1. J gave up 6 bases and V 6 bases, and 4 bases lay outside the gene matches. The germline CDR1 and CDR2 sequences are MDHEN and SYDVKM. CDR3 length equals 12 residues. The CDR3 DNA follows: TGTGCCAGCAGCCGAGGGGGCGATGGCTACACCTTC. As protein: CASSRGGDGYTF.

This clone appeared a single time. The CDR3 spells CASRSHGVFTGELFF. DNA for the CDR3: TGTGCCAGTAGATCCCACGGGGTCTTCACCGGGGAGCTGTTTTTT. V and J are TRBV19 and TRBJ2-2; TRBD2 is a possible D gene (5 bases). The length of the CDR3 is 15 residues. The V end was cut by 6 bases, the J end by 4 bases, with 15 bases between. Looked up from germline, CDR1 is LNHDA and CDR2 is SQIVND (reference sequence).

The CDR3 region has the DNA TGTGCCAGTAGTTCCCGGACTAGCGGGAATGCGGAGACCCAGTACTTC. Translated: CASSSRTSGNAETQYF. The chain links TRBV19 to TRBJ2-5, with TRBD2 identical over 12 bases. Per the germline V gene, CDR1 is LNHDA and CDR2 is SQIVND (reference sequence). The J segment lost 5 bases and the V segment lost 5 bases, leaving 9 bases of the junction unmatched. This CDR3 has 16 amino acids.

The V and J genes are TRBV11-3 and TRBJ2-7, with 11 bases identical to TRBD2. The CDR3 is 14 amino acids. V lost 5 bases to trimming and J lost 3 bases; unmatched junction nucleotides: 3. CDR1 and CDR2 (germline): SGHNT, YENEEA. The CDR3 reads CASSRTSGLYEQYF. The CDR3 coding sequence is TGTGCCAGCAGCCGGACTAGCGGGCTCTACGAGCAGTACTTC.

The chain has TRBV11-3 and TRBJ2-5; possibly TRBD1 for D (5 bases). The CDR3 extends over 15 amino acids. V gave up 5 bases and J gave up 5 bases, with 18 bases separating them. Germline values: CDR1 SGHNT, CDR2 YENEEA. This CDR3 reads CASSPVGASAETQYF. The CDR3 DNA reads TGTGCCAGCAGCCCAGTTGGGGCATCGGCCGAGACCCAGTACTTC.

This sequence joins TRBV28 and TRBJ1-2; D ambiguous. The V gene's germline CDR1 is MDHEN and CDR2 SYDVKM. Trimming stripped 0 bases from V and 4 bases from J, with 12 bases between. The CDR3 spans 15 residues. CDR3 in amino acids: CASSLWNSQLYGYTF. CDR3 sequence (DNA): TGTGCCAGCAGTTTATGGAACAGCCAACTCTATGGCTACACCTTC.